These 17 T cell receptor beta chains were all obtained from the same sample, sequenced in a study of blood T cell repertoires in COVID-19 (dated by TCRdb to 2018 to 2020). Library prep was done by the immunoSEQ multiplex PCR assay. The table comes from immuneACCESS by way of TCRdb, which keeps in-frame sequences with V and J called. Part of the clones is missing from these tables; in studies checked, under half for an unresolved V gene and the rest for unknown reasons. This sample has approximately 180,000 clones in its table, and 80% to 90% of those were observed once. Jointly, the top ten make up about 10% of the sample. The source material was peripheral blood. The receptors come from a human donor with active or convalescent COVID-19. The donor label of this sample is uncertain.

V is TRBV28 and J is TRBJ2-5; TRBD1 matches 8 bases. Trimming cost V 5 bases and J 3 bases; bases outside gene matches: 5. This CDR3 region has 14 residues. CDR1 is MDHEN and CDR2 is SYDVKM in the germline V gene. The CDR3 sequence: CASSLLDREETQYF. CDR3 sequence (DNA): TGTGCCAGCAGTCTCCTGGACAGGGAAGAGACCCAGTACTTC. The variable domain in full, with the rest retrieved from reference TRBV28 and TRBJ2-5, is DVKVTQSSRYLVKRTGEKVFLECVQDMDHENMFWYRQDPGLGLRLIYFSYDVKMKEKGDIPEGYSVSREKKERFSLILESASTNQTSMYLCASSLLDREETQYFGPGTRLLVL.

This sequence joins TRBV29-1 and TRBJ1-2; TRBD1 might be the D (6 bases). Germline loops: CDR1 SQVTM, CDR2 ANQGSEA. Trimming shortened V by 4 bases and J by 6 bases, and 15 bases separated the two germline ends. The CDR3 is 13 residues long. The CDR3 DNA sequence: TGCAGCGTTGGCGGGGGGCTAGGAAATGGCTACACCTTC. Protein sequence: CSVGGGLGNGYTF.

The chain uses TRBV7-8 and TRBJ1-5, with 7 bases matching TRBD1. The CDR3 totals 16 residues. CDR1 and CDR2 from the germline V gene are SGHVS and FQNEAQ. V was pared by 6 bases and J by 7 bases, with 15 bases of the junction left unmatched. CDR3 bases: TGTGCCAGCAGGCCGGGCGGACAGGCCCTATGGCAGCCCCAGCATTTT. As protein: CASRPGGQALWQPQHF.

The chain has TRBV5-1 and TRBJ1-2; 9 bases fit TRBD1. CDR3 size: 13 residues. The germline CDR1 and CDR2 sequences are SGHRS and YFSETQ. The V and J ends lost 0 bases and 6 bases, in that order; junction bases with no gene match: 0. The chain's CDR3 is CASSLGTGDGYTF. The DNA for the CDR3 is TGCGCCAGCAGCTTGGGGACAGGGGATGGCTACACCTTC.

The genes are TRBV21-1 and TRBJ2-7; the table gives TRBD2 as D, unverified against the DNA. TRBV21-1 has pseudogene status. This CDR3 comprises 18 residues. The CDR3 DNA sequence: TGTGCCAGCAGTCTCCGGCTAGCTCCTAACCGTCTCGTCTACGAGCAGTACTTC. Amino acid sequence: CASSLRLAPNRLVYEQYF.

V gene TRBV3-1 (or the pseudogene TRBV3-2) combines with J gene TRBJ2-1; 9 bases align to TRBD1. From germline, CDR1 is LGHDT and CDR2 YNNKEL (reference sequence). V was clipped by 2 bases and J by 1 base; unmatched bases: 15. This CDR3 is built from 20 residues. The CDR3 spells CASSQFLTGGRAGSYNEQFF. CDR3 sequence (DNA): TGTGCCAGCAGCCAATTCCTAACAGGGGGCCGAGCGGGGTCCTACAATGAGCAGTTCTTC.

The gene calls are TRBV27 and TRBJ2-3; D may be TRBD1 (6 bases). The CDR3 has 12 residues. Trimming took off 5 bases at V and 11 bases at J, with 14 bases between the two ends. CDR1 is MNHEY and CDR2 is SMNVEV in the germline V gene (reference sequence). The CDR3 reads CASSIPGQGQYF. CDR3 DNA sequence: TGTGCCAGCAGTATACCGGGACAAGGGCAGTATTTT.

This chain joins TRBV12-5 and TRBJ1-5; D remains unclear. Germline V CDR1 and CDR2: LGHNT, FRNRAP. Trimming removed 0 bases at V and 6 bases at J, with 6 bases between. The CDR3 sequence is 13 residues long. CDR3 sequence: CASGLVGSQPQHF. The CDR3 coding sequence is TGTGCTAGTGGTTTGGTGGGCAGTCAGCCCCAGCATTTT.

As DNA, the CDR3 is TGTGCCAGTAGGCGCGGAGGGAACACCGGGGAGCTGTTTTTT. Amino acids: CASRRGGNTGELFF. The chain couples TRBV19 to TRBJ2-2; TRBD2 is a possible D gene (5 bases). Germline V gives CDR1 LNHDA, CDR2 SQIVND (reference sequence). The V end was cut by 6 bases, the J end by 1 base, with 9 bases between. This CDR3 spans 14 amino acids.

This chain uses TRBV21-1 with TRBJ1-1; the table assigns TRBD1, which was not confirmed against the DNA. TRBV21-1 is given as a pseudogene. The CDR3 runs to 12 residues. CDR3 in amino acids: CAKQGVDTEAFF. CDR3 DNA sequence: TGTGCCAAACAGGGGGTAGACACTGAAGCTTTCTTT.

On this clone itself: This CDR3 is also generated by other DNA sequences in the sample. The V gene is TRBV5-1, the J gene TRBJ2-7; TRBD1 matches 9 bases. The CDR3 runs 15 residues. The germline V gene has CDR1 SGHRS and CDR2 YFSETQ. Unmatched junction bases numbered 5, after V lost 0 bases and J lost 4 bases. The CDR3: CASSLGGTGNYEQYF. The CDR3 nucleotides read TGCGCCAGCAGCTTGGGGGGGACAGGGAATTACGAGCAGTACTTC.

The chain joins TRBV24-1 to TRBJ1-6, with D possibly TRBD1 on 6 matching bases. V lost 5 bases, J lost 7 bases, and 11 bases lay in between. Germline CDR1 is KGHDR and CDR2 is SFDVKD. This CDR3 is built from 14 residues. The CDR3 DNA is TGTGCCACCAGTGCTGGGACAAAAAATTCACCCCTCCACTTT. Protein: CATSAGTKNSPLHF.

The sample holds one count of this clone. V and J are TRBV9 and TRBJ1-5, with D uncertain. The CDR3 has 16 amino acids. With 3 bases removed from V and 5 bases from J, the gap between germline ends came to 18 bases. Germline-derived CDR1 and CDR2 are SGDLS and YYNGEE. Here the CDR3 DNA reads TGTGCCAGCAGCGGGACTGGCGGAGGCTGGGATCAGCCCCAGCATTTT. Translated, it gives CASSGTGGGWDQPQHF.

The CDR3 DNA reads TGTGCCAGCCACGGACAGACCAGGAGCTACGAGCAGTACTTC. Protein sequence: CASHGQTRSYEQYF. The V and J genes are TRBV28 and TRBJ2-7, with D maybe TRBD1 (6 bases). V lost 8 bases, J lost 3 bases, and 17 bases lay in between. CDR1 is MDHEN, CDR2 SYDVKM, per germline. The CDR3 is 14 residues long.

The chain uses TRBV9 and TRBJ2-1, with 10 bases fitting TRBD2. The ends lost 2 bases at V and 7 bases at J; junction bases unmatched: 6. Germline V gene sequence: CDR1 SGDLS, CDR2 YYNGEE. The CDR3 is 15 residues long. The CDR3 sequence is CASSVGISGGNEQFF. CDR3 in DNA: TGTGCCAGCAGCGTGGGGATTAGCGGGGGGAATGAGCAGTTCTTC.

The V call is TRBV19, the J call TRBJ2-5, with D unclear. This CDR3 has 15 residues. Germline V gene lookup returns CDR1 LNHDA and CDR2 SQIVND (reference sequence). V was shortened by 7 bases and J by 2 bases, with 17 bases between the two germline ends. In DNA, the CDR3 is TGTGCCAGTATGAAGTGGCCGGCGGCACAAGAGACCCAGTACTTC. It specifies CASMKWPAAQETQYF.

The rearrangement links TRBV5-4 to TRBJ1-4, with unresolved D. The CDR3 sequence is 15 residues long. Trimming stripped 4 bases from V and 1 base from J, with 11 bases between. Germline V gene data show CDR1 as SGHNT and CDR2 as YYREEE (reference sequence). The CDR3 DNA is TGTGCCAGCAGCCGCGGCGCGGAAACTAATGAAAAACTGTTTTTT. Amino acids: CASSRGAETNEKLFF.